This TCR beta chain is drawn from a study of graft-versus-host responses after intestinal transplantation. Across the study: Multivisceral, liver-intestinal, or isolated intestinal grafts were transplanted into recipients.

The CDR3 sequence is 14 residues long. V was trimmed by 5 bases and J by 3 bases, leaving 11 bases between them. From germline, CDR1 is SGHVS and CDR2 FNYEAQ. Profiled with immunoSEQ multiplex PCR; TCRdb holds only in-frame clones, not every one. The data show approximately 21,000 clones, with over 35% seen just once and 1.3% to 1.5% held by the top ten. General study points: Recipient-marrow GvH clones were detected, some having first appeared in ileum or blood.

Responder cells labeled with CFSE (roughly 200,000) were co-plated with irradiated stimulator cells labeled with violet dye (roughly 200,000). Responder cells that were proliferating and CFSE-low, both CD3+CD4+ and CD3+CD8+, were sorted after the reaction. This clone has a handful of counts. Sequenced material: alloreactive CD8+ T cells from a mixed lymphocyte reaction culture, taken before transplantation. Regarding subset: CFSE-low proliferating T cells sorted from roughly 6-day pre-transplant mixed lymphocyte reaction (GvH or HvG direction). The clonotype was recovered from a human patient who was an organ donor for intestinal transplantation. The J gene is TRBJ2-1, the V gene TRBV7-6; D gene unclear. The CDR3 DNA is TGTGCCAGCAGCGCTCGGCGGATCTACAATGAGCAGTTCTTC. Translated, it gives CASSARRIYNEQFF.